The 18 T cell receptor beta chains listed next were all sequenced from one sample in a study of cytotoxic CD8 clonotypes in ibrutinib-treated CLL. Data came from immunoSEQ multiplex PCR; TCRdb stores just in-frame clones and leaves some out. The data show 140,000 to 150,000 clones, about 76% seen once. Sequencing was performed on PBMCs, taken after 24 months of ibrutinib treatment. Source of these receptors: a human donor with chronic lymphocytic leukemia.

The J gene is TRBJ1-2, the V gene TRBV4-3; TRBD1 matches 8 bases. The CDR3 has 15 amino acids. V lost 4 bases, J lost 7 bases, and 11 bases stayed unmatched. CDR1 is LGHNA, CDR2 YSLEER, per germline. CDR3 sequence reads: CASSRRETGVGGYTF. CDR3 coding DNA: TGCGCCAGCAGCCGACGTGAGACAGGGGTCGGTGGCTACACCTTC.

This clone was observed a few times. The chain joins TRBV5-1 to TRBJ1-4, with D maybe TRBD1 (6 bases). The V end was cut by 0 bases, the J end by 10 bases, with 13 bases between. The germline gives CDR1 SGHRS, CDR2 YFSETQ. This CDR3 region has 14 residues. CDR3 sequence reads: CASSLGPQGPKLFF. The CDR3 DNA follows: TGCGCCAGCAGCTTGGGGCCACAGGGACCAAAACTGTTTTTT.

The V gene is TRBV28, the J gene TRBJ1-6; possible D gene TRBD1, 5 bases. The ends were cut back, 6 bases at V and 7 bases at J, with 13 bases in the middle. CDR1 and CDR2 (germline): MDHEN, SYDVKM. The CDR3 extends over 14 amino acids. CDR3 bases: TGTGCCAGCAGCCCCGGGGGGAGGAATTCACCCCTCCACTTT. Amino acid sequence: CASSPGGRNSPLHF.

The CDR3 is CASSPGTGDNQPQHF. For the CDR3, the DNA is TGTGCCAGCAGTCCCGGGACAGGGGATAATCAGCCCCAGCATTTT. This chain links TRBV2 with TRBJ1-5, with 10 bases that match TRBD1. The CDR3 runs 15 residues. The V gene end was trimmed by 5 bases and the J gene end by 4 bases; junction bases not matched to a gene: 5. Germline V CDR1 and CDR2: SNHLY, FYNNEI.

The chain carries TRBV18 and TRBJ2-1; TRBD1 or TRBD2 may be the D gene (5 bases each). The V and J ends lost 3 bases and 6 bases respectively, with 12 bases between them. The CDR3 runs 14 residues. Germline CDR1 KGHSH, CDR2 LQKENI. This chain's CDR3 is CASSPAQGTNEQFF. CDR3 DNA: TGTGCCAGCTCACCGGCCCAAGGGACCAATGAGCAGTTCTTC.

The gene calls are TRBV28 and TRBJ2-5, with 11 bases that match TRBD1. Germline CDR1 reads MDHEN; CDR2 reads SYDVKM. This CDR3 is 15 amino acids long. The J segment lost 3 bases and the V segment lost 6 bases, leaving 6 bases of the junction unmatched. The DNA of the CDR3 is TGTGCCAGCAGCCCTAGGGGACAGGGGGAAGAGACCCAGTACTTC. Amino acids: CASSPRGQGEETQYF.

The chain employs TRBV6-1 and TRBJ1-2; D is undetermined. The V gene lost 4 bases and the J gene lost 5 bases, with 5 bases spanning the gap. The germline CDR1 and CDR2 sequences are MNHNS and SASEGT. The CDR3 length is 11 residues. The CDR3 loop is CASSASYGYTF. The CDR3 region has the DNA TGTGCCAGCAGTGCGTCTTATGGCTACACCTTC.

The rearrangement links TRBV27 to TRBJ1-1; D is unclear. The V gene's germline CDR1 is MNHEY and CDR2 SMNVEV (reference sequence). V shed 3 bases and J shed 4 bases, with 12 bases lying between them. This CDR3 contains 14 residues. CDR3 in amino acids: CASSFRPRGTEAFF. The CDR3, as DNA: TGTGCCAGCAGTTTTCGGCCCCGGGGCACTGAAGCTTTCTTT.

CDR3 in amino acids: CASSQDWGGVGYTF. Written as DNA, the CDR3 is TGCGCCAGCAGCCAAGATTGGGGGGGAGTTGGCTACACCTTC. The chain combines TRBV4-1 with TRBJ1-2; D is possibly TRBD1 (5 bases). Trimming stripped 0 bases from V and 7 bases from J, with 12 bases between. Germline CDR1 reads MGHRA; CDR2 reads YSYEKL. CDR3 length: 14 residues.

The chain employs TRBV2 and TRBJ2-6; D might be TRBD1 (5 bases). The germline V gene encodes CDR1 SNHLY and CDR2 FYNNEI. Trimming pared 6 bases from V and 1 base from J, leaving 10 bases between. The CDR3 spans 15 residues. The CDR3 spells CASSRQISGANVLTF. Here the CDR3 DNA reads TGTGCCAGCAGCCGACAGATTTCTGGGGCCAACGTCCTGACTTTC.

The chain links TRBV6-5 to TRBJ2-2, with D perhaps matching TRBD2 (7 bases). The germline V and J ends were trimmed by 3 bases and 2 bases, with 10 bases remaining between them. Germline V gene sequence: CDR1 MNHEY, CDR2 SVGAGI. This CDR3 region has 15 residues. Here the CDR3 DNA reads TGTGCCAGCAGTTATCCGGGGGGCAACACCGGGGAGCTGTTTTTT. Protein: CASSYPGGNTGELFF.

This chain links TRBV6-4 with TRBJ2-1; 14 nucleotides align to TRBD2. Trimming cost V 5 bases and J 0 bases; bases outside gene matches: 3. Germline CDR1 MRHNA, CDR2 SNTAGT. The CDR3 is made up of 17 amino acids. CDR3 DNA: TGTGCCAGCAGTCAAGGGACTAGCGGGAGCTCCTACAATGAGCAGTTCTTC. It yields the protein CASSQGTSGSSYNEQFF.

The genes are TRBV7-9 and TRBJ1-1; D unresolved. The V end lost 0 bases, the J end lost 0 bases, and 14 bases lay between the germline ends. Germline V CDR1 and CDR2: SEHNR, FQNEAQ (reference sequence). This CDR3 comprises 17 residues. This CDR3 reads CASSLAPTALMNTEAFF. The CDR3 DNA follows: TGTGCCAGCAGCTTAGCCCCGACGGCACTAATGAACACTGAAGCTTTCTTT.

This clone was picked up a small number of times. The genes are TRBV9 and TRBJ2-3; 7 bases fit TRBD2. V lost 0 bases, J lost 6 bases, and 10 bases stayed unmatched. Per the germline V gene, CDR1 is SGDLS and CDR2 is YYNGEE. The CDR3 contains 16 residues. This CDR3 reads CASSVGLAAHRDTQYF. In DNA, the CDR3 is TGTGCCAGCAGCGTAGGGCTAGCGGCCCACCGGGATACGCAGTATTTT.

This clone was found a few times. The CDR3 spells CASSPKGFHGDEQFF. The CDR3 coding sequence is TGTGCCAGCAGCCCAAAGGGTTTCCATGGAGATGAGCAGTTCTTC. The J gene is TRBJ2-1, the V gene TRBV7-3; D ambiguous. The germline CDR1 and CDR2 sequences are SGHTA and FQGTGA. The CDR3 consists of 15 residues. The V and J ends lost 5 bases and 8 bases respectively, with 19 bases between them.

The J gene is TRBJ1-1, the V gene TRBV5-6, with D perhaps TRBD1 (5 bases). The germline CDR1 and CDR2 sequences are SGHDT and YYEEEE. This CDR3 has 14 residues. Trimming shortened V by 4 bases and J by 4 bases, and 14 bases separated the two germline ends. CDR3 DNA: TGTGCCAGCAGCCCTACACCGAGGGGCACTGAAGCTTTCTTT. Amino acids: CASSPTPRGTEAFF.

This clone has a single count. The chain recombines TRBV5-1 with TRBJ2-3; D gene uncertain. The CDR3 has 13 amino acids. The V end was cut by 1 base, the J end by 2 bases, with 5 bases between. Per germline, CDR1 SGHRS and CDR2 YFSETQ. CDR3 bases: TGCGCCAGCAGCTTGCCCCCCACAGATACGCAGTATTTT. Encoded protein: CASSLPPTDTQYF.

This clone was detected ten times or more. The CDR3 loop is CASSLASSYEQYF. CDR3 DNA sequence: TGTGCCAGCAGCTTAGCGTCCAGCTACGAGCAGTACTTC. J is TRBJ2-7 and V is TRBV7-2; D is unclear. This CDR3 has 13 residues. V was shortened by 0 bases and J by 3 bases, with 6 bases between the two germline ends. Germline V lookup: CDR1 SGHTA, CDR2 FQGNSA.